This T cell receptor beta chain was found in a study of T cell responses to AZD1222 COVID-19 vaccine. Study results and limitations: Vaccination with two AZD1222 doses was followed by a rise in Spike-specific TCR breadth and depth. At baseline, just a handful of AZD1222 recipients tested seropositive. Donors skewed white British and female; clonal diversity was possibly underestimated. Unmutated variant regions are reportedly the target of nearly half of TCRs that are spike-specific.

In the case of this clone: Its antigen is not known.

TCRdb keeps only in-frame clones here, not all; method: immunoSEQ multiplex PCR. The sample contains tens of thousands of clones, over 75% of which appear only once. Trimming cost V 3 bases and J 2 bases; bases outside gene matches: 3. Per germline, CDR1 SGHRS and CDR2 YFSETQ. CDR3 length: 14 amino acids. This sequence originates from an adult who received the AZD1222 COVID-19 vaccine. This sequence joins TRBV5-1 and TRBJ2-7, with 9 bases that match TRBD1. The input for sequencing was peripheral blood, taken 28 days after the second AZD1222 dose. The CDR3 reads CASSSRTGAYEQYF. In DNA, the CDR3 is TGCGCCAGCAGCTCAAGGACAGGGGCCTACGAGCAGTACTTC.